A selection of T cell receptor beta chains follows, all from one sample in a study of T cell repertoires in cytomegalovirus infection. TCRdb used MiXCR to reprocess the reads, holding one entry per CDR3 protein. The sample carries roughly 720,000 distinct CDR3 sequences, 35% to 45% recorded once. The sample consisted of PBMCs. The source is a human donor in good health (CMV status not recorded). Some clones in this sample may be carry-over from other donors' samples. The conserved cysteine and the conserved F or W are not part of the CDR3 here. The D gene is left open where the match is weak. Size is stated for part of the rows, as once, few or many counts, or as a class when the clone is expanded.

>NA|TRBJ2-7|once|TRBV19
ASSPAGRTSYEQY
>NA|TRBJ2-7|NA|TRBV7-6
ASSFLEGDWYEQY
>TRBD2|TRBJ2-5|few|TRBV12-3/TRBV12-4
ASSFTSGGATETQY
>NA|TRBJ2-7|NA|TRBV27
ASRTTTELTYEQY
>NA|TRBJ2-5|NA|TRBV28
ASRRTGSLETQY
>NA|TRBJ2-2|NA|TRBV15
ATSFFTGTWELF
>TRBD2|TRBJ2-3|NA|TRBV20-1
SARQTSVRRY
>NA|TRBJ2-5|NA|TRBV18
ASSLLSATYQETQY
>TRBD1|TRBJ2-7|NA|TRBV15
ATSRGMGQGAEQY
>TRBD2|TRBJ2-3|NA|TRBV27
ASRTSFGGDTQY
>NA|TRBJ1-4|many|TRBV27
ASSFVGGDEKLF
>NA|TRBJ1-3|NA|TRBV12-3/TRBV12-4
ASSFFGGSGPGNTIY
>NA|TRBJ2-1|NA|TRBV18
ASSPLRGQTYNEQF
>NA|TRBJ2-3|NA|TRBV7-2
ASSREAGGGTDTQY
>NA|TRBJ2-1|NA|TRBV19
ASSIGDPNEQF
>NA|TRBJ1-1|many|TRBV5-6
ASRMTEKNTEAF